This passage covers 32 T cell receptor beta chains from one sample sequenced in a study of OX40 agonist ivuxolimab in advanced cancers. Produced via immunoSEQ multiplex PCR; TCRdb's table is partial and in-frame only. The table records about 58,000 clones, about 81% of them present only once. Here the sequenced sample was CD4+ or CD8+ T cells sorted from blood, taken in a trial of the OX40 agonist ivuxolimab. These TCRs come from an adult with an advanced solid tumor such as melanoma, head and neck, liver or kidney cancer.

CDR3 sequence (DNA): TGTGCCAGCAGCGATCTCAGACTCTACGAGCAGTACTTC. This codes for CASSDLRLYEQYF. The chain links TRBV7-2 to TRBJ2-7; D is uncertain. CDR3 length equals 13 residues. The V end was cut by 5 bases, the J end by 3 bases, with 11 bases between. The germline gives CDR1 SGHTA, CDR2 FQGNSA.

The V and J genes are TRBV7-2 and TRBJ1-2; 9 nucleotides align to TRBD1. The junction had 11 bases not matched to a gene; V was cut back by 5 bases and J by 7 bases. The CDR3 runs 15 residues. Per germline, CDR1 SGHTA and CDR2 FQGNSA. DNA for the CDR3: TGTGCCAGCAGCCCTAATACAGGGGGCGTGGGTGGCTACACCTTC. It is translated as CASSPNTGGVGGYTF.

This clone has only one observation. The J gene is TRBJ1-2, the V gene TRBV4-2; D gene unclear. The CDR3 has 17 amino acids. Per germline, CDR1 LGHNA and CDR2 YNFKEQ. V lost 0 bases, J lost 5 bases, and 19 bases lay in between. CDR3 amino acids: CASSQDEKADAGYGYTF. CDR3 DNA sequence: TGTGCCAGCAGCCAAGATGAGAAGGCCGATGCGGGTTATGGCTACACCTTC.

The V call is TRBV19, the J call TRBJ2-5; unclear D gene. The V end was cut by 3 bases, the J end by 5 bases, with 10 bases between. Per the germline V gene, CDR1 is LNHDA and CDR2 is SQIVND (reference sequence). There are 13 residues in the CDR3. The CDR3 reads CASSIFLSETQYF. The CDR3 region has the DNA TGTGCCAGTAGTATTTTTTTGTCGGAGACCCAGTACTTC.

The V and J genes are TRBV11-1 and TRBJ1-4; D gene ambiguous. The CDR3 totals 14 residues. V shed 2 bases and J shed 7 bases, with 11 bases lying between them. Per the germline V gene, CDR1 is SGHAT and CDR2 is FQDESV (reference sequence). The CDR3 nucleotides read TGTGCCAGCAGCTTAATGGGGAATGGTGAAAAACTGTTTTTT. Translating gives CASSLMGNGEKLFF.

Notes on this clone: The sample carries other DNA sequences with the same CDR3. The chain uses TRBV2 and TRBJ2-3, with D maybe TRBD1 (5 bases). Germline V CDR1 and CDR2: SNHLY, FYNNEI. The V end was cut by 2 bases, the J end by 3 bases, with 9 bases between. The CDR3 spans 14 residues. The DNA of the CDR3 is TGTGCCAGCAGTGAAAGGTCAGGGACAGATACGCAGTATTTT. Its translation is CASSERSGTDTQYF.

This chain links TRBV19 with TRBJ2-3; D perhaps matches TRBD2 (6 bases). V was pared by 5 bases and J by 4 bases, with 16 bases between. CDR1 is LNHDA and CDR2 is SQIVND in the germline V gene (reference sequence). The CDR3 covers 15 residues. The CDR3 DNA sequence: TGTGCCAGTAGTCCGGGACTTCATTATCCAGATACGCAGTATTTT. It encodes CASSPGLHYPDTQYF.

The chain carries TRBV19 and TRBJ1-3; D not certain. This CDR3 is 14 amino acids long. V gave up 6 bases and J gave up 0 bases, with 9 bases separating them. CDR1 is LNHDA and CDR2 is SQIVND in the germline V gene (reference sequence). CDR3 region: CASSRPSSGNTIYF. CDR3 DNA: TGTGCCAGTAGCCGTCCTAGCTCTGGAAACACCATATATTTT.

Written as DNA, the CDR3 is TGTGCCAGCTCACCCGGGACGAACTATGGCTACACCTTC. Its protein product is CASSPGTNYGYTF. The chain uses TRBV18 and TRBJ1-2, with TRBD1 as a possible D gene (5 bases). CDR3 length: 13 residues. Germline CDR1 KGHSH, CDR2 LQKENI. V dropped 3 bases and J dropped 2 bases, with 7 bases sitting between them.

This rearrangement joins TRBV7-8 to TRBJ1-1; no reliable D call. Germline-derived CDR1 and CDR2 are SGHVS and FQNEAQ. The germline V and J ends were trimmed by 1 base and 0 bases, with 6 bases remaining between them. This CDR3 spans 14 amino acids. The CDR3 sequence: CASSLDTLNTEAFF. The CDR3, as DNA: TGTGCCAGCAGCTTAGATACTCTGAACACTGAAGCTTTCTTT.

The genes are TRBV7-9 and TRBJ2-2, with TRBD1 matching over 7 bases. Trimming at V came to 5 bases and at J to 3 bases, leaving 3 bases not matched to a gene. CDR1 is SEHNR, CDR2 FQNEAQ, per germline (reference sequence). The CDR3 runs to 14 residues. Here the CDR3 reads CASSRTGHTGELFF. The CDR3 coding sequence is TGTGCCAGCAGCCGGACAGGACACACCGGGGAGCTGTTTTTT.

The chain uses TRBV18 and TRBJ2-1; perhaps TRBD1 as D (6 bases). Germline V lookup: CDR1 KGHSH, CDR2 LQKENI. Trimming removed 2 bases at V and 4 bases at J, with 9 bases between. This CDR3 comprises 14 residues. This CDR3 reads CASSPGGGYNEQFF. CDR3 nucleotides: TGTGCCAGCTCACCAGGGGGCGGTTACAATGAGCAGTTCTTC. Filled out from reference TRBV18 and TRBJ2-1, the complete variable domain reads NAGVMQNPRHLVRRRGQEARLRCSPMKGHSHVYWYRQLPEEGLKFMVYLQKENIIDESGMPKERFSAEFPKEGPSILRIQQVVRGDSAAYFCASSPGGGYNEQFFGPGTRLTVL.

The CDR3 DNA follows: TGTGCCAGTAGTAGCCCTGGCGGTGCCAGGGAGAACGAGCAGTACTTC. Amino acid sequence: CASSSPGGARENEQYF. The rearrangement joins TRBV19 to TRBJ2-7; either TRBD1 or TRBD2 may supply D (5 bases each). There are 16 residues in the CDR3. V shed 4 bases and J shed 5 bases, with 21 bases lying between them. Per the germline V gene, CDR1 is LNHDA and CDR2 is SQIVND (reference sequence).

The V call is TRBV7-9, the J call TRBJ2-3; D is possibly TRBD1 or TRBD2 (5 bases each). Per germline, CDR1 SEHNR and CDR2 FQNEAQ (reference sequence). The V and J ends lost 5 bases and 14 bases respectively, with 14 bases between them. The CDR3 is 11 residues long. The CDR3 nucleotides are TGTGCCAGCAGCCTAGGGGACGAGGGGTATTTT. Translating it yields CASSLGDEGYF.

The chain joins TRBV5-6 to TRBJ2-3; TRBD1 is a possible D gene (7 bases). This CDR3 is built from 14 residues. Germline CDR1 is SGHDT and CDR2 is YYEEEE. Deletions cut 2 bases from V and 7 bases from J, with 14 bases between. The CDR3: CASSFRQGGNTQYF. The CDR3 nucleotides are TGTGCCAGCAGCTTCAGACAGGGAGGAAATACGCAGTATTTT.

This chain uses TRBV19 with TRBJ1-2; 7 bases agree with TRBD1. From germline, CDR1 is LNHDA and CDR2 SQIVND (reference sequence). The trim removed 8 bases at V and 0 bases at J, leaving 9 bases unmatched. This CDR3 comprises 15 residues. CDR3 sequence: CASHPRDSPNYGYTF. DNA of the CDR3: TGTGCCAGTCACCCCCGGGACAGCCCTAACTATGGCTACACCTTC.

The chain links TRBV5-5 to TRBJ1-1, with 9 bases that match TRBD1. Looked up from germline, CDR1 is SGHKS and CDR2 is YYEKEE (reference sequence). V lost 4 bases and J lost 4; bases outside the gene matches: 11. The CDR3 length is 16 residues. This CDR3 is CASSLHRGPGPTEAFF. The CDR3 DNA is TGTGCCAGCAGCCTGCACAGGGGGCCGGGACCCACTGAAGCTTTCTTT.

There are a few counts of this clone. The V gene is TRBV11-1, the J gene TRBJ2-6; a weak D match, TRBD2 (7 bases). The CDR3 totals 17 residues. The germline V gene has CDR1 SGHAT and CDR2 FQDESV (reference sequence). The ends were cut back, 0 bases at V and 3 bases at J, with 12 bases in the middle. DNA of the CDR3: TGTGCCAGCAGCTTAGCCGGGGGGCGGAATGGGGCCAACGTCCTGACTTTC. It codes for CASSLAGGRNGANVLTF.

The V gene is TRBV5-4, the J gene TRBJ2-2; TRBD2 aligns across 10 bases. The trim removed 4 bases at V and 5 bases at J, leaving 11 bases unmatched. The germline CDR1 and CDR2 sequences are SGHNT and YYREEE (reference sequence). The CDR3 totals 17 residues. CDR3 region: CASSPRAVAGGTGELFF. In DNA, the CDR3 is TGTGCCAGCAGCCCCCGCGCGGTAGCGGGGGGAACCGGGGAGCTGTTTTTT.

The chain couples TRBV7-2 to TRBJ2-2, with D possibly matching TRBD2 (6 bases). Trimming stripped 3 bases from V and 2 bases from J, with 13 bases between. Germline-derived CDR1 and CDR2 are SGHTA and FQGNSA. CDR3 size: 16 residues. The DNA for the CDR3 is TGTGCCAGCAGCTTGATGGGCGGGATTAACACCGGGGAGCTGTTTTTT. Translated: CASSLMGGINTGELFF.

The V and J genes are TRBV7-3 and TRBJ1-1, with TRBD1 as a possible D gene (5 bases). Trimming removed 5 bases from V and 0 bases from J, with 13 bases in between. Per germline, CDR1 SGHTA and CDR2 FQGTGA. The CDR3 is 15 amino acids. The DNA of the CDR3 is TGTGCCAGCAGCCCCTCGGGGGGACTGAACACTGAAGCTTTCTTT. This sequence encodes CASSPSGGLNTEAFF.

The sample holds one count of this clone. The CDR3: CASSYFSGQNYGYTF. CDR3 DNA: TGTGCCAGCAGTTACTTTTCCGGGCAAAACTATGGCTACACCTTC. V usage is TRBV6-6 and J usage is TRBJ1-2; D remains ambiguous. This CDR3 is built from 15 residues. CDR1 is MNHNY and CDR2 is SVGAGI in the germline V gene (reference sequence). Trimming pared 1 base from V and 2 bases from J, leaving 11 bases between.

This clone has a handful of counts. The rearrangement uses TRBV23-1 and TRBJ1-1, with D uncertain. TRBV23-1 is labeled an ORF, and its function is uncertain. The CDR3 extends over 14 amino acids. Trimming took 4 bases from V and 1 from J, leaving 10 bases between them. The CDR3 DNA follows: TGCGCCAGCAGTCTCCCCCGTTGGAACACTGAAGCTTTCTTT. Its translation: CASSLPRWNTEAFF.

This clone showed up many times. J is TRBJ1-6 and V is TRBV6-5; 7 bases are shared with TRBD1. Germline V gene sequence: CDR1 MNHEY, CDR2 SVGAGI. V was pared by 8 bases and J by 9 bases, with 7 bases of the junction left unmatched. There are 13 residues in the CDR3. The CDR3 nucleotides read TGTGCCAGCGCCGTGGCAGGGGGTTCACCCCTCCACTTT. Amino acid sequence: CASAVAGGSPLHF.

The genes are TRBV6-6 and TRBJ1-4, with D perhaps TRBD1 (5 bases). CDR1 and CDR2 from the germline V gene are MNHNY and SVGAGI (reference sequence). The CDR3 sequence is 15 residues long. Trimming took 5 bases from V and 0 from J, leaving 10 bases between them. The CDR3 protein is CASSAVGATNEKLFF. The CDR3 nucleotides are TGTGCCAGCAGTGCCGTAGGGGCAACTAATGAAAAACTGTTTTTT.

This clone came up a few times. J is TRBJ2-5 and V is TRBV5-1; a possible D gene is TRBD2 (5 bases). CDR1 SGHRS and CDR2 YFSETQ come from the germline V gene. V shed 1 base and J shed 5 bases, with 6 bases lying between them. The CDR3 is 12 amino acids. CDR3 nucleotide sequence: TGCGCCAGCAGCTTGACGGGGGAGACCCAGTACTTC. This translates into CASSLTGETQYF.

The chain recombines TRBV18 with TRBJ2-7; D may be TRBD2 (6 bases). V lost 2 bases to trimming and J lost 2 bases, with 13 bases between them. The CDR3 is 15 residues long. CDR1 KGHSH and CDR2 LQKENI come from the germline V gene. The CDR3 coding sequence is TGTGCCAGCTCACCAGGTGGGGGAGGAACCTACGAGCAGTACTTC. Protein product: CASSPGGGGTYEQYF.

This clone was seen once. This sequence joins TRBV5-1 and TRBJ2-2; D not resolved. CDR3 length: 14 residues. Germline V gives CDR1 SGHRS, CDR2 YFSETQ. V was clipped by 4 bases and J by 4 bases, with 11 bases between them. The CDR3 coding sequence is TGCGCCAGCAGCCCGGCCCGGCGCACCGGGGAGCTGTTTTTT. Its translation: CASSPARRTGELFF.

The chain links TRBV5-6 to TRBJ1-1; D gene ambiguous. Trimming shortened V by 0 bases and J by 1 base, and 4 bases separated the two germline ends. Germline V gives CDR1 SGHDT, CDR2 YYEEEE. The CDR3 contains 13 residues. CDR3 sequence (DNA): TGTGCCAGCAGCTTGGCCGGGAACACTGAAGCTTTCTTT. This encodes CASSLAGNTEAFF.

This clone came up once. The chain combines TRBV15 with TRBJ2-1; 8 positions match TRBD2. Germline V gene data show CDR1 as LNHNV and CDR2 as YYDKDF (reference sequence). V gave up 0 bases and J gave up 5 bases; unmatched junction bases: 6. CDR3 length: 16 amino acids. The CDR3 spells CATSRDYNSGNNEQFF. CDR3 nucleotides: TGTGCCACCAGCAGAGACTATAATAGCGGGAACAATGAGCAGTTCTTC.

This clone was seen only once. This chain joins TRBV19 and TRBJ2-1; D is unclear. The V gene lost 1 base and the J gene lost 6 bases, with 13 bases spanning the gap. Germline V gene data show CDR1 as LNHDA and CDR2 as SQIVND (reference sequence). This CDR3 is built from 15 residues. CDR3 loop: CASSIGFHKSNEQFF. Here the CDR3 DNA reads TGTGCCAGTAGTATAGGATTTCATAAAAGCAATGAGCAGTTCTTC.

J is TRBJ2-5 and V is TRBV7-2; 8 bases fit TRBD2. The CDR3 runs to 13 residues. The trim removed 4 bases at V and 5 bases at J, leaving 3 bases unmatched. CDR1 SGHTA and CDR2 FQGNSA come from the germline V gene. DNA of the CDR3: TGTGCCAGCAGCTACGGGGGGGACGAGACCCAGTACTTC. This encodes CASSYGGDETQYF.